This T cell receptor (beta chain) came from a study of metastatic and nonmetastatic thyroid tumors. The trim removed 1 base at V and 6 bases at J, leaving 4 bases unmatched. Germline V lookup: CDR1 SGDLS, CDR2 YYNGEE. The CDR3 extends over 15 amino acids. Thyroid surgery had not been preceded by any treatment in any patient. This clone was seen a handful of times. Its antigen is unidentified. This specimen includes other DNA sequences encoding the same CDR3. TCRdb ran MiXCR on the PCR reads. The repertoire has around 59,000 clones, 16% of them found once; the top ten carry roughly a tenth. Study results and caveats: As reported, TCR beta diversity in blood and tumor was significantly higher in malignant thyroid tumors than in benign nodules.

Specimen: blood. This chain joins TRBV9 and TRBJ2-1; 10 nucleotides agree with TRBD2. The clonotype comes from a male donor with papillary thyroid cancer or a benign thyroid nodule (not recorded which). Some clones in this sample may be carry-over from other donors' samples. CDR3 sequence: CASSVTAGGPNEQFF. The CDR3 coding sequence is TGTGCCAGCAGCGTAACAGCGGGAGGGCCCAATGAGCAGTTCTTC.